This TCR beta chain came from a study of cytomegalovirus exposure and HLA in healthy donors. This clone was seen a handful of times. Its target is not known. This CDR3 region has 15 residues. The trim removed 5 bases at V and 3 bases at J, leaving 9 bases unmatched. Germline V gene sequence: CDR1 MNHNS, CDR2 SASEGT. The PCR had 60 Vbeta and 13 Jbeta primers. Profiling relied on immunoSEQ multiplex PCR, and the TCRdb table lists in-frame clones only, not all of them. Among about 160,000 clones listed, 79% were seen once. Study-wide results and limits: A missense DCLRE1C variant was associated with V- and J-gene trimming of TCR beta chains in a later analysis, and an independent cohort replicated the association. Generally TCR sequences proved uncommon, though certain public TCRs appeared in numerous donors. Cytomegalovirus association was assigned to approximately 160 TCR beta chains. As immune exposure information, only CMV serostatus was available.

This sequence originates from a man aged 45 to 65 in good health and CMV-seropositive. The rearrangement joins TRBV6-1 to TRBJ1-1, with TRBD1 identical over 7 bases. The sample comprised PBMCs. The CDR3 spells CASSTIGTADTEAFF. CDR3 DNA sequence: TGTGCCAGCAGTACGATAGGGACAGCGGACACTGAAGCTTTCTTT.